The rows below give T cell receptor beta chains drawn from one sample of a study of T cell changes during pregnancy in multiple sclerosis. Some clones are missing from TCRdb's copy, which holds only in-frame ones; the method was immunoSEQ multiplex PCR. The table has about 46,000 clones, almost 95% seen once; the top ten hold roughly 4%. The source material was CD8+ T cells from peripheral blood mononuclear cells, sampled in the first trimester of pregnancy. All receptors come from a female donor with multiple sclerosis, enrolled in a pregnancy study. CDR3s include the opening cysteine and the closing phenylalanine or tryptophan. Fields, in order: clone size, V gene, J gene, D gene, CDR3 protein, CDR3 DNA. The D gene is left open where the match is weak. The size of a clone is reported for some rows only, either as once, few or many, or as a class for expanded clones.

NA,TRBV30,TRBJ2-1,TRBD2,CASASGGGGNEQFF,TGTGCCTCCGCTTCTGGCGGGGGGGGTAATGAGCAGTTCTTC
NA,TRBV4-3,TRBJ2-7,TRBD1,CASSQGEGQHEQYF,TGCGCCAGCAGCCAAGGAGAGGGACAGCACGAGCAGTACTTC
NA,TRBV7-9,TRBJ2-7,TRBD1,CASSYRQGPLYEQYF,TGTGCCAGCAGCTACAGACAGGGTCCCCTTTACGAGCAGTACTTC
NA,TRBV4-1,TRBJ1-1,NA,CASRIGQNTEAFF,TGCGCCAGCAGGATCGGTCAGAACACTGAAGCTTTCTTT
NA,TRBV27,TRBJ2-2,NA,CASMGSERLYTGELFF,TGTGCCAGCATGGGTTCAGAGAGGCTATACACCGGGGAGCTGTTTTTT
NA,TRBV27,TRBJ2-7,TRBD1,CASSAAGTGGNEQYF,TGTGCCAGCAGCGCCGCCGGGACAGGGGGCAACGAGCAGTACTTC
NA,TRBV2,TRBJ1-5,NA,CASTGGLTPQHF,TGTGCCAGCACCGGAGGACTAACGCCCCAGCATTTT
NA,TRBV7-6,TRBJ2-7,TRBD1,CASSFRTGQPYEQYF,TGTGCCAGCAGCTTTCGAACGGGACAGCCCTACGAGCAGTACTTC
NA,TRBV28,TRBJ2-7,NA,CASCRALDYEQYF,TGTGCCAGCTGCAGGGCCCTTGACTACGAGCAGTACTTC
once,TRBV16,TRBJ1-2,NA,CASSQWQRDERGYTF,TGTGCCAGCAGCCAATGGCAGCGGGATGAGCGTGGCTACACCTTC
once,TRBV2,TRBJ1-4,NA,CASAKSRTTNEKLFF,TGTGCCAGCGCCAAATCCAGAACAACTAATGAAAAACTGTTTTTT
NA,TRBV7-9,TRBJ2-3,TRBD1,CASSSRDRDTDTQYF,TGTGCCAGCAGCTCCAGGGACAGAGACACAGATACGCAGTATTTT
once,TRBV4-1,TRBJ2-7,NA,CASSQVQGSLYEQYF,TGCGCCAGCAGCCAAGTGCAGGGTTCTCTCTACGAGCAGTACTTC
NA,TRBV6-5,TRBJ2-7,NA,CASSYLGGPGYEQYF,TGTGCCAGCAGTTACCTTGGAGGGCCTGGGTACGAGCAGTACTTC
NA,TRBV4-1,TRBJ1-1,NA,CASGGGGNTEAFF,TGCGCCAGCGGAGGGGGGGGGAACACTGAAGCTTTCTTT
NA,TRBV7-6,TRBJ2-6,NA,CASSLSGVGANVLTF,TGTGCCAGCAGCTTATCAGGGGTGGGGGCCAACGTCCTGACTTTC
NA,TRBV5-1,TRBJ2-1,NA,CASSSPELNEQFF,TGCGCCAGCAGCTCCCCGGAGCTCAATGAGCAGTTCTTC
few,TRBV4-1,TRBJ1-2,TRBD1,CASSQQTGEGYGYTF,TGCGCCAGCAGCCAACAGACAGGGGAGGGCTATGGCTACACCTTC
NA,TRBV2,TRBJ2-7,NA,CALSDSSYEQYF,TGTGCCCTTTCGGACAGCTCCTACGAGCAGTACTTC
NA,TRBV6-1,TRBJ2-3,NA,CASSETMWRADTQYF,TGTGCCAGCAGTGAAACTATGTGGAGGGCAGATACGCAGTATTTT
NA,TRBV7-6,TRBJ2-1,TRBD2,CASSSPGGVSYNEQFF,TGTGCCAGCAGCTCCCCGGGGGGGGTATCCTACAATGAGCAGTTCTTC
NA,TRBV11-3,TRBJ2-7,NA,CASSLDPGSSEQYF,TGTGCCAGCAGCTTAGACCCGGGAAGCAGCGAGCAGTACTTC
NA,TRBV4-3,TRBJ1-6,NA,CASSQGVGNSPLHF,TGCGCCAGCAGCCAAGGAGTCGGGAATTCACCCCTCCACTTT
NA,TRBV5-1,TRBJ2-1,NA,CASSSYGEGGSEQFF,TGCGCCAGCAGCTCCTATGGGGAGGGGGGCAGTGAGCAGTTCTTC
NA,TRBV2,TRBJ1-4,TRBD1,CASSGQGALKLFF,TGTGCCAGCAGTGGCCAGGGGGCCTTGAAACTGTTTTTT
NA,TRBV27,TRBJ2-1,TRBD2,CASSPSGLAGGIFHNEQFF,TGTGCCAGCAGCCCCTCGGGACTAGCGGGAGGGATTTTTCACAATGAGCAGTTCTTC
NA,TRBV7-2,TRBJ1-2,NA,CASSPLRKGHRGYTF,TGTGCCAGCAGCCCCCTACGGAAGGGGCATCGTGGCTACACCTTC
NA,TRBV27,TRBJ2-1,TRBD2,CASSLAGELYNEQFF,TGTGCCAGCAGTTTAGCGGGGGAGCTGTACAATGAGCAGTTCTTC
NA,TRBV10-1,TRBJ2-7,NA,CASSVVRGGEQYF,TGCGCCAGCAGTGTGGTCAGGGGTGGAGAGCAGTACTTC
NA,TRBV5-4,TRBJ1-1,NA,CASSEPGENTEAFF,TGTGCCAGCAGCGAGCCCGGGGAGAACACTGAAGCTTTCTTT
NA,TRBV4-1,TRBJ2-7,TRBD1,CASSYFSTGGQEEQYF,TGCGCCAGCAGCTACTTTTCGACAGGGGGCCAGGAAGAGCAGTACTTC
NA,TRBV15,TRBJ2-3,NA,CATSTTRSSTDTQYF,TGTGCCACCAGCACAACCCGGTCTAGCACAGATACGCAGTATTTT
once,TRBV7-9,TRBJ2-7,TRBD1,CASSLARGDRGHSYEQYF,TGTGCCAGCAGCTTAGCGCGCGGGGACAGGGGGCACTCCTACGAGCAGTACTTC
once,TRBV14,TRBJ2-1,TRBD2,CASSRFSGAYNEQFF,TGTGCCAGCAGCCGATTTAGCGGGGCCTACAATGAGCAGTTCTTC
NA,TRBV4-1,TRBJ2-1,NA,CASSQDRGLASNEQFF,TGCGCCAGCAGCCAAGATCGAGGGCTAGCGAGCAATGAGCAGTTCTTC
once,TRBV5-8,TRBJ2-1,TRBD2,CASSLGLAGDFF,TGTGCCAGCAGCTTGGGGCTAGCGGGAGACTTCTTC
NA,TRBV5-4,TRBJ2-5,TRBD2,CASSLVPGGETQYF,TGTGCCAGCAGCTTGGTCCCGGGAGGGGAGACCCAGTACTTC
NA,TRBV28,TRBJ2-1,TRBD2,CASSPSGSIGEQFF,TGTGCCAGCAGTCCTAGCGGGAGTATTGGTGAGCAGTTCTTC
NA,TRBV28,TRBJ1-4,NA,CASSHRVFNEKLFF,TGTGCCAGCAGTCACAGGGTGTTTAATGAAAAACTGTTTTTT
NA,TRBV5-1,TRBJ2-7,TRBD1,CASRGDRSHSYEQYF,TGCGCCAGCAGAGGGGACAGGAGCCACTCCTACGAGCAGTACTTC
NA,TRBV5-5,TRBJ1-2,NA,CASSLASTVYGYTF,TGTGCCAGCAGCTTGGCCTCGACAGTTTATGGCTACACCTTC
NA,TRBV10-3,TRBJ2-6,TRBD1,CAISEAGGSGANVLTF,TGTGCCATCAGTGAGGCAGGGGGCTCTGGGGCCAACGTCCTGACTTTC
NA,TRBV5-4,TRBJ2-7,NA,CASSLGYGSGEQYF,TGTGCCAGCAGCCTGGGGTACGGGAGTGGCGAGCAGTACTTC
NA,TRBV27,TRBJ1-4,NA,CASTTRGATNEKLFF,TGTGCCAGCACCACCCGGGGGGCAACTAATGAAAAACTGTTTTTT
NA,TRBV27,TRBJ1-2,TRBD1,CASRPDRGRKNGYTF,TGTGCCAGCAGACCAGACAGGGGAAGGAAAAATGGCTACACCTTC
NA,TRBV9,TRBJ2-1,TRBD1,CARQESGTAFYNEQFF,TGTGCCAGACAGGAATCCGGGACAGCCTTCTACAATGAGCAGTTCTTC
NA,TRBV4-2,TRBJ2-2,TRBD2,CASSLPTSGGYTGELFF,TGTGCCAGCAGCCTTCCGACTAGCGGGGGTTACACCGGGGAGCTGTTTTTT
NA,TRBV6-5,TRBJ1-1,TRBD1,CASSPYTGGGTEAFF,TGTGCCAGCAGTCCATATACAGGGGGAGGCACTGAAGCTTTCTTT
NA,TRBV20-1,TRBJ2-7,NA,CSASAGYEQYF,TGCAGTGCTAGCGCAGGCTACGAGCAGTACTTC
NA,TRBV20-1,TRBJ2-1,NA,CSARVIDEQFF,TGCAGTGCTAGAGTTATAGATGAGCAGTTCTTC
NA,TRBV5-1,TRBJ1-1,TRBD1,CASSAGGWNTEAFF,TGCGCCAGCAGCGCAGGGGGATGGAACACTGAAGCTTTCTTT
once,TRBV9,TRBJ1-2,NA,CASSGPGGYLGYTF,TGTGCCAGCAGCGGGCCAGGAGGGTACTTAGGCTACACCTTC
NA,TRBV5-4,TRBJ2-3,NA,CASSFRATLGRDTQYF,TGTGCCAGCAGCTTTCGGGCTACCCTAGGGAGAGATACGCAGTATTTT
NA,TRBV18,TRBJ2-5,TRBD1,CASSLASTGPKETQYF,TGTGCCAGCTCACTCGCCTCGACAGGGCCGAAAGAGACCCAGTACTTC